Sequencing of this T cell receptor beta chain was carried out in a study of somatic mutations in cytotoxic T cells in rheumatoid arthritis. Across the whole study: Selected T-cell populations stained with V beta antibodies were isolated by flow sorting to nearly 100% purity; these included V beta1+ cells subjected to TCRB sequencing.

This clone came up a few times. Its matching antigen is unknown. Profiling relied on immunoSEQ multiplex PCR, and the TCRdb table lists in-frame clones only, not all of them. The table records over 10,000 clones, less than 85% of them present only once. The study, taken as a whole, reports: An age-related increase in CD8+ clonality was seen in rheumatoid arthritis patients but not in healthy controls.

Germline CDR1 and CDR2: LNHDA and SQIVND (reference sequence). The CDR3 runs 12 residues. The germline V and J ends were trimmed by 10 bases and 5 bases, with 14 bases remaining between them. Sequencing was carried out using CD8+ T cells sorted from blood. The sequence was collected from a middle-aged woman in good health. The chain uses TRBV19 and TRBJ1-1; D is undetermined. CDR3 DNA sequence: TGTGCCACGACAAGGACCCGGACTGAAGCTTTCTTT. As protein: CATTRTRTEAFF.